This T cell receptor (beta chain) is drawn from a study of blood T cell repertoires in COVID-19. In Seattle, patients joined the study during active infection and were tracked longitudinally. The CDR3 sequence is 12 residues long. V lost 5 bases to trimming and J lost 3 bases; unmatched junction nucleotides: 2. Germline V gene data show CDR1 as GTSNPN and CDR2 as SVGIG (reference sequence). The table came from immunoSEQ multiplex PCR; TCRdb's copy has only in-frame clones and leaves some out. The sample shows about 300,000 clones, 80% to 95% of them seen only once. The TCR was taken from a woman aged 30 to 39 with COVID-19, enrolled during active disease. The source material was peripheral blood. The chain couples TRBV30 to TRBJ2-7, with 9 bases fitting TRBD1. CDR3 coding DNA: TGTGCCTGGGGGGACAGGGACTACGAGCAGTACTTC. Translated: CAWGDRDYEQYF.